Listed below are T cell receptor beta chains from one sample, sequenced in a study of tumor-infiltrating lymphocytes in oesophageal squamous cell carcinoma. TCRdb reprocessed the PCR reads via MiXCR and lists one record per CDR3 protein. The sample shows some 11,000 distinct CDR3 sequences, roughly half of them seen only once. Sample: esophageal tumor tissue. These receptor sequences come from a female donor with esophageal squamous cell carcinoma. CDR3s include the opening cysteine and the closing phenylalanine or tryptophan. D genes are given only for firm matches. Clone size is given for some rows only: seen once, a few or many times, or a class if the clone is expanded.

CDR3 protein	CDR3 DNA	J gene	V gene	D gene	clone size
CASKRSGGSQETQYF	TGTGCCAGCAAAAGAAGTGGGGGGAGCCAAGAGACCCAGTACTTC	TRBJ2-5	TRBV2	NA	NA
CASSLSGNTEAFF	TGTGCCAGCAGCTTATCAGGGAACACTGAAGCTTTCTTT	TRBJ1-1	TRBV7-4	NA	NA
CASSPQGTNNSPLHF	TGTGCCAGCAGCCCCCAGGGTACCAATAATTCACCCCTCCACTTT	TRBJ1-6	TRBV7-2	NA	few
CASSLGSGDTEAFF	TGTGCCAGCAGCCTAGGGTCGGGGGACACTGAAGCTTTCTTT	TRBJ1-1	TRBV7-2	NA	once
CASSPHAETQYF	TGTGCCAGCAGCCCCCACGCTGAGACCCAGTACTTC	TRBJ2-5	TRBV7-1	NA	NA
CASSLGNIQYF	TGTGCCAGCAGTTTAGGGAACATTCAGTACTTC	TRBJ2-4	TRBV12-3/TRBV12-4	NA	NA
CASSTREGGWTQYF	TGTGCCAGCAGTACTAGGGAGGGGGGGTGGACCCAGTACTTC	TRBJ2-5	TRBV12-3/TRBV12-4	NA	NA
CASSISARTDTQYF	TGTGCCAGCAGTATTAGCGCAAGGACAGATACGCAGTATTTT	TRBJ2-3	TRBV6-6	NA	NA
CASSFCLSSGELFF	TGTGCCAGCAGCTTTTGCCTCAGCTCCGGGGAGCTGTTTTTT	TRBJ2-2	TRBV7-3	NA	NA
CASSLTEYTDTQYF	TGTGCCAGCAGTTTAACAGAGTACACAGATACGCAGTATTTT	TRBJ2-3	TRBV27	NA	many
CASSLGWTGRETQYF	TGTGCCAGCAGCTTAGGTTGGACAGGGAGAGAGACCCAGTACTTC	TRBJ2-5	TRBV7-6	TRBD1	once
CASSIFWDSSGNTIYF	TGTGCCAGTAGTATCTTTTGGGACAGCTCTGGAAACACCATATATTTT	TRBJ1-3	TRBV19	TRBD1	few
CASSNGQLRSSGQFF	TGTGCCAGCTCTAACGGCCAGCTGCGATCATCCGGGCAGTTCTTC	TRBJ2-1	TRBV6-1	NA	NA
CASSPSVVRGGNEQFF	TGTGCCAGCAGTCCAAGTGTAGTCCGGGGGGGCAATGAGCAGTTCTTC	TRBJ2-1	TRBV7-4	TRBD2	NA
CASSYSGLAGVYNEQFF	TGTGCCAGCAGTTACTCAGGACTAGCGGGAGTCTACAATGAGCAGTTCTTC	TRBJ2-1	TRBV6-6	TRBD2	NA
CASTPQGAPPNTEAFF	TGTGCCAGCACTCCGCAAGGGGCGCCACCGAACACTGAAGCTTTCTTT	TRBJ1-1	TRBV12-3/TRBV12-4	NA	medium-sized
CASSLQGGSYNEQFF	TGTGCCAGCAGCTTACAGGGAGGGTCCTACAATGAGCAGTTCTTC	TRBJ2-1	TRBV11-3	TRBD2	medium-sized
CASSPPGGETQYF	TGTGCCAGCTCACCACCCGGGGGGGAGACCCAGTACTTC	TRBJ2-5	TRBV18	TRBD2	NA
CASSPPVDTQYF	TGTGCCAGCAGCCCACCCGTGGATACGCAGTATTTT	TRBJ2-3	TRBV28	NA	medium-sized
CASSLGRNTDTQYF	TGTGCCAGCAGTTTGGGCAGAAACACAGATACGCAGTATTTT	TRBJ2-3	TRBV27	NA	few
CASSRTGLLGTDTQYF	TGTGCCAGCAGCCGAACCGGACTGCTTGGCACAGATACGCAGTATTTT	TRBJ2-3	TRBV7-3	NA	NA
CASSSRLPGTGTYNEQFF	TGTGCCAGCAGCTCACGACTCCCCGGGACAGGGACATACAATGAGCAGTTCTTC	TRBJ2-1	TRBV7-2	TRBD1	few
CASSDARTSTDTQYF	TGTGCCAGCAGTGACGCCCGGACTAGCACAGATACGCAGTATTTT	TRBJ2-3	TRBV6-1	NA	few
CASSPTSTDTQYF	TGTGCCAGCTCACCCACAAGCACAGATACGCAGTATTTT	TRBJ2-3	TRBV18	NA	NA
CASSLPRTEAFF	TGTGCCAGCAGCCTCCCGCGCACTGAAGCTTTCTTT	TRBJ1-1	TRBV7-6	NA	NA
CASSLAQGNRNEQFF	TGTGCCAGCAGCTTGGCCCAGGGGAATAGGAATGAGCAGTTCTTC	TRBJ2-1	TRBV5-5	NA	many
CASSLDSHKQYF	TGTGCCAGCAGCTTGGACAGTCACAAGCAGTACTTC	TRBJ2-4	TRBV7-8	NA	few
CATSDFPPTTSGRAFHEQYF	TGTGCCACCAGTGATTTCCCCCCTACTACTAGCGGGAGGGCCTTCCATGAGCAGTACTTC	TRBJ2-4	TRBV24-1	TRBD2	NA
CASSFKGNTEAFF	TGTGCCAGCAGTTTTAAGGGGAACACTGAAGCTTTCTTT	TRBJ1-1	TRBV28	NA	NA
CASQKEGATYNEQFF	TGCGCCAGCCAGAAGGAGGGCGCAACCTACAATGAGCAGTTCTTC	TRBJ2-1	TRBV5-1	NA	many
CASSIERNDEQFF	TGTGCCAGTAGTATTGAGAGGAACGATGAGCAGTTCTTC	TRBJ2-1	TRBV19	NA	NA
CASSEAGIGLSSYNEQFF	TGTGCCAGCAGTGAAGCAGGTATAGGGCTAAGCTCCTACAATGAGCAGTTCTTC	TRBJ2-1	TRBV6-1	NA	few
CAISQGMGHKDIQYF	TGTGCCATCAGTCAGGGAATGGGGCATAAGGACATTCAGTACTTC	TRBJ2-4	TRBV10-3	NA	NA
CASSLVEATVTVWLHLRF	NA	TRBJ2-5	TRBV11-2	NA	few
CASRPRRGAKETQYF	TGTGCCAGCAGACCACGGCGAGGGGCGAAGGAGACCCAGTACTTC	TRBJ2-5	TRBV7-2	NA	NA
CASSMNIGEKLFF	TGTGCCAGCAGCATGAACATAGGTGAAAAACTGTTTTTT	TRBJ1-4	TRBV6-6	NA	NA
CASRRGQGGNEQFF	TGTGCCAGCAGACGGGGACAGGGAGGCAATGAGCAGTTCTTC	TRBJ2-1	TRBV7-9	TRBD1	medium-sized
CASRDGTREQFF	TGTGCCAGCAGAGACGGGACTCGAGAGCAGTTCTTC	TRBJ2-1	TRBV7-2	NA	NA
CATSDPGQGSADTQYF	TGTGCCACCAGTGATCCGGGACAGGGGTCCGCAGATACGCAGTATTTT	TRBJ2-3	TRBV24-1	TRBD1	large
CASSLDLGTYNEQFF	TGTGCCAGCAGCTTAGATCTGGGGACTTACAATGAGCAGTTCTTC	TRBJ2-1	TRBV7-8	NA	NA
CASSLTPLRDTEAFF	TGTGCCAGCAGCTTAACCCCATTGAGGGACACTGAAGCTTTCTTT	TRBJ1-1	TRBV7-3	NA	many
CASSLGDSSYNSPLHF	TGTGCCAGCAGCTTGGGGGACAGCTCCTATAATTCACCCCTCCACTTC	TRBJ2-1	TRBV5-6	TRBD1	NA
CASSLTQTYGYTF	TGTGCCAGCAGTCTCACACAGACCTATGGCTACACCTTC	TRBJ1-2	TRBV6-1	NA	NA
CASSLVGQASTDTQYF	TGTGCCAGCAGTTTAGTGGGACAGGCTTCCACAGATACGCAGTATTTT	TRBJ2-3	TRBV12-3/TRBV12-4	TRBD1	few
CASGLRGGSQETQYF	TGTGCCAGCGGTTTGCGGGGGGGGAGCCAAGAGACCCAGTACTTC	TRBJ2-5	TRBV6-1	TRBD2	medium-sized
CASILFEQGSGDTEAFF	TGTGCCAGCATCCTTTTCGAACAGGGTAGCGGGGACACTGAAGCTTTCTTT	TRBJ1-1	TRBV12-3/TRBV12-4	NA	few